A single sample is the source of the 8 T cell receptor beta chains below, sequenced in a study of control samples from healthy donors and cancer patients. Libraries were prepared by immunoSEQ multiplex PCR; TCRdb keeps only in-frame clonotypes and omits some of them. This sample carries about 96,000 clones, approximately 93% of them seen once, and the ten largest clones take approximately 7.6%. Sequenced input: blood. Receptors originate from a man aged 18 to 35 in good health.

The CDR3 loop reads CAISGVQRGAGNEQFF. The CDR3 DNA reads TGTGCCATCAGTGGGGTGCAGCGGGGGGCTGGCAATGAGCAGTTCTTC. The chain joins TRBV10-3 to TRBJ2-1; 9 bases align to TRBD2. The V segment lost 4 bases and the J segment 6 bases; nucleotides outside the gene matches: 10. Germline assignment: CDR1 ENHRY and CDR2 SYGVKD. CDR3 length equals 16 residues.

The chain couples TRBV5-1 to TRBJ2-7; D unclear. From germline, CDR1 is SGHRS and CDR2 YFSETQ. This CDR3 contains 13 residues. V gave up 4 bases and J gave up 1 base, with 9 bases separating them. The CDR3 reads CASSPGVSYEQYF. The CDR3 region has the DNA TGCGCCAGCAGCCCGGGTGTGTCCTACGAGCAGTACTTC.

This clone was seen once. The V and J genes are TRBV19 and TRBJ2-7; no clear D gene. Germline V gives CDR1 LNHDA, CDR2 SQIVND (reference sequence). Trimming pared 0 bases from V and 3 bases from J, leaving 15 bases between. The CDR3 totals 16 residues. The CDR3 DNA follows: TGTGCCAGTAGTATAGATGGGTTATCGTCGGTCTACGAGCAGTACTTC. Protein sequence: CASSIDGLSSVYEQYF.

The V and J genes are TRBV30 and TRBJ2-7, with D maybe TRBD2 (5 bases). The CDR3 loop spans 13 amino acids. Trimming shortened V by 5 bases and J by 3 bases, and 14 bases separated the two germline ends. In germline, CDR1 is GTSNPN, CDR2 SVGIG (reference sequence). The chain's CDR3 is CAWATSGNYEQYF. The CDR3 nucleotides read TGTGCCTGGGCCACCTCCGGGAACTACGAGCAGTACTTC.

This rearrangement joins TRBV29-1 to TRBJ1-1; TRBD1 might be the D (5 bases). The V end was cut by 0 bases, the J end by 10 bases, with 18 bases between. CDR1 SQVTM and CDR2 ANQGSEA come from the germline V gene. This CDR3 comprises 14 residues. DNA of the CDR3: TGCAGCGTTGAAGAAGTGGCAGGGACGGTTCCAGCTTTCTTT. As protein: CSVEEVAGTVPAFF.

V is TRBV7-9 and J is TRBJ1-4; D may be TRBD1 (5 bases). CDR3 size: 13 residues. The V and J ends lost 4 bases and 8 bases respectively, with 11 bases between them. Germline loops: CDR1 SEHNR, CDR2 FQNEAQ (reference sequence). The CDR3 DNA reads TGTGCCAGCAGCTCCGGTGGGGGGGAAAAACTGTTTTTT. It yields the protein CASSSGGGEKLFF.

The V and J genes are TRBV7-9 and TRBJ1-5, with D perhaps TRBD1 (5 bases). CDR3 length: 14 amino acids. The V gene's germline CDR1 is SEHNR and CDR2 FQNEAQ (reference sequence). Trimming removed 4 bases from V and 0 bases from J, with 7 bases in between. The CDR3 DNA is TGTGCCAGCAGCTATGACAGTAGCAATCAGCCCCAGCATTTT. Translated, it gives CASSYDSSNQPQHF.

The V and J genes are TRBV5-4 and TRBJ1-6; D is ambiguous. This CDR3 contains 14 residues. Germline V gives CDR1 SGHNT, CDR2 YYREEE (reference sequence). V lost 4 bases and J 6 bases, leaving 11 bases between the germline ends. CDR3 protein: CASSPAGSNSPLHF. CDR3 DNA: TGTGCCAGCAGCCCCGCCGGGTCTAATTCACCCCTCCACTTT.